This T cell receptor beta chain originates from a study of blood T cell repertoires in COVID-19. Germline V gives CDR1 LNHDA, CDR2 SQIVND (reference sequence). This CDR3 is 13 amino acids long. J lost 5 bases, V lost 7 bases, and 7 bases had no gene match. Original handling: Using reference gene primer amplification, nucleated cell counts were estimated. Profiling relied on immunoSEQ multiplex PCR, and the TCRdb table lists in-frame clones only, not all of them. D and trimming come from the DNA, and the V and J calls and clone size come from that table. The sample carries 400,000 to 450,000 clones, roughly nine tenths recorded once. Living in under 30 US areas, the participants were between about 18 and 100 years of age. Membership in each cohort depended on participant-reported clinical history.

The sample taken for sequencing was PBMCs or T cells enriched from blood (not recorded which). The V gene is TRBV19, the J gene TRBJ1-1; 7 positions agree with TRBD1. The sequence was collected from a man aged 25 to 40 who had recovered from COVID-19. CDR3 residues: CASTQNRGTEAFF. The CDR3 DNA reads TGTGCCAGTACGCAAAACAGGGGAACTGAAGCTTTCTTT. Based on the CDR3 plus reference TRBV19 and TRBJ1-1, the full variable domain is DGGITQSPKYLFRKEGQNVTLSCEQNLNHDAMYWYRQDPGQGLRLIYYSQIVNDFQKGDIAEGYSVSREKKESFPLTVTSAQKNPTAFYLCASTQNRGTEAFFGQGTRLTVV.